The source of this TCR beta chain is a study of blood T cell repertoires in COVID-19. Overall study: There were acute and convalescent COVID-19 samples, and they came from the United States, Italy and Spain.

V lost 7 bases to trimming and J lost 5 bases, with 8 bases between them. The CDR3 is made up of 11 amino acids. CDR1 and CDR2 from the germline V gene are MDHEN and SYDVKM. Clones were sequenced by immunoSEQ multiplex PCR, and TCRdb holds only the in-frame ones, with some missing. Of a few hundred thousand clones in the sample, 85% to 90% were seen once. This receptor was identified in a man aged 18-30 years who had recovered from COVID-19. Source material: PBMCs or T cells enriched from blood (not recorded which). This rearrangement joins TRBV28 to TRBJ1-1; D is possibly TRBD1 (6 bases). The CDR3 DNA follows: TGTGCCAGCAATGACAGGACTGAAGCTTTCTTT. Amino acids: CASNDRTEAFF.